The 14 T cell receptor beta chains below were found in one sample sequenced in a study of shared clonotypes between healthy human individuals. Produced via immunoSEQ multiplex PCR; TCRdb's table is partial and in-frame only. This sample has approximately 400,000 clones, with approximately 97% found just once. The sequencing sample was made of memory CD8+ T cells sorted from blood. Subset reported: CD45RO+ cells pooled with CCR7-negative TemRA cells. The receptors here all came from a man aged 30 to 45 in good health.

The V call is TRBV7-2, the J call TRBJ2-5; possible D gene TRBD1, 5 bases. Trimming removed 2 bases at V and 2 bases at J, with 15 bases between. Germline V gene sequence: CDR1 SGHTA, CDR2 FQGNSA. The CDR3 has 16 amino acids. The DNA of the CDR3 is TGTGCCAGCAGCTTAAGGCAGGGAATGGGTCAAGAGACCCAGTACTTC. Translating it yields CASSLRQGMGQETQYF.

The chain links TRBV25-1 to TRBJ2-3; D is ambiguous. V gave up 5 bases and J gave up 2 bases, with 2 bases separating them. The CDR3 length is 11 residues. CDR1 is MGHDK and CDR2 is SYGVNS in the germline V gene. This CDR3 reads CASSNTDTQYF. CDR3 nucleotides: TGTGCCAGCAGTAACACAGATACGCAGTATTTT.

The V and J genes are TRBV11-2 and TRBJ2-1; D call uncertain. CDR3 length equals 15 residues. Trimming stripped 0 bases from V and 6 bases from J, with 12 bases between. Germline CDR1 SGHAT, CDR2 FQNNGV. CDR3 coding DNA: TGTGCCAGCAGCTTAGAACCCCTGAATGGCAATGAGCAGTTCTTC. The encoded protein is CASSLEPLNGNEQFF.

V usage is TRBV18 and J usage is TRBJ1-4, with unresolved D. The germline V and J ends were trimmed by 2 bases and 8 bases, with 9 bases remaining between them. Germline assignment: CDR1 KGHSH and CDR2 LQKENI. The CDR3 consists of 13 residues. Here the CDR3 DNA reads TGTGCCAGCTCACCAGGGCTGAGGGAAAAACTGTTTTTT. Translated: CASSPGLREKLFF.

The chain couples TRBV15 to TRBJ2-2; tentative D call: TRBD2 (5 bases). CDR3 length equals 13 residues. Trimming shortened V by 5 bases and J by 7 bases, and 11 bases separated the two germline ends. Germline loops: CDR1 LNHNV, CDR2 YYDKDF (reference sequence). The CDR3 here is CATSVGRDGELFF. The CDR3 DNA is TGTGCCACCAGCGTTGGACGGGACGGGGAGCTGTTTTTT.

This chain joins TRBV10-3 and TRBJ1-4; D possibly corresponds to TRBD1 (5 bases). From germline, CDR1 is ENHRY and CDR2 SYGVKD. The V gene lost 2 bases and the J gene lost 8 bases, with 12 bases spanning the gap. The CDR3 has 14 amino acids. DNA of the CDR3: TGTGCCATCAGTGAGGTTCCCCCAGGGGAAAAACTGTTTTTT. It yields the protein CAISEVPPGEKLFF.

The chain employs TRBV19 and TRBJ1-1; D gene unclear. Trimming pared 3 bases from V and 11 bases from J, leaving 16 bases between. The CDR3 length is 13 residues. CDR1 and CDR2 (germline): LNHDA, SQIVND (reference sequence). CDR3 bases: TGTGCCAGTAGTATCGAGCCCCGCGCATGGGCTTTCTTT. Protein product: CASSIEPRAWAFF.

The J gene is TRBJ2-5, the V gene TRBV30; TRBD2 aligns across 7 bases. From germline, CDR1 is GTSNPN and CDR2 SVGIG (reference sequence). V lost 3 bases to trimming and J lost 5 bases; unmatched junction nucleotides: 3. The CDR3 runs to 12 residues. CDR3 DNA: TGTGCCTGGAGCCCCGGGGGGGAGACCCAGTACTTC. This encodes CAWSPGGETQYF.

The chain carries TRBV25-1 and TRBJ1-2, with a tentative D call TRBD1 (5 bases). In germline, CDR1 is MGHDK, CDR2 SYGVNS. The CDR3 length is 15 residues. The germline V and J ends were trimmed by 6 bases and 4 bases, with 18 bases remaining between them. The CDR3 here is CASSLAGSGTYGYTF. CDR3 DNA sequence: TGTGCCAGCAGCCTAGCGGGGAGCGGGACCTATGGCTACACCTTC.

The chain links TRBV11-2 to TRBJ2-5, with D perhaps matching TRBD1 (6 bases). From germline, CDR1 is SGHAT and CDR2 FQNNGV. V was clipped by 2 bases and J by 0 bases, with 22 bases between them. The CDR3 length is 19 residues. The CDR3 here is CASSLLPGIRGSYQETQYF. CDR3 nucleotides: TGTGCCAGCAGCTTACTTCCGGGGATCAGGGGATCGTACCAAGAGACCCAGTACTTC. The entire variable domain, with the rest obtained from reference TRBV11-2 and TRBJ2-5, is as follows: EAGVAQSPRYKIIEKRQSVAFWCNPISGHATLYWYQQILGQGPKLLIQFQNNGVVDDSQLPKDRFSAERLKGVDSTLKIQPAKLEDSAVYLCASSLLPGIRGSYQETQYFGPGTRLLVL.

V and J are TRBV11-3 and TRBJ1-1; no clear D. Deletions cut 1 base from V and 6 bases from J, with 9 bases between. The CDR3 has 13 amino acids. From germline, CDR1 is SGHNT and CDR2 YENEEA. CDR3 in amino acids: CASSLGESAEAFF. For the CDR3, the DNA is TGTGCCAGCAGCTTAGGGGAAAGCGCTGAAGCTTTCTTT.

The rearrangement uses TRBV30 and TRBJ1-5, with D maybe TRBD1 (6 bases). CDR1 is GTSNPN and CDR2 is SVGIG in the germline V gene (reference sequence). Trimming took 0 bases from V and 3 from J, leaving 15 bases between them. The CDR3 is made up of 16 amino acids. The CDR3 loop reads CAWSVRGGGVNQPQHF. CDR3 in DNA: TGTGCCTGGAGTGTCCGAGGGGGGGGAGTCAATCAGCCCCAGCATTTT.

The V gene is TRBV19, the J gene TRBJ2-2; the match to TRBD2 covers 11 bases. CDR3 length equals 15 residues. Germline CDR1 and CDR2: LNHDA and SQIVND (reference sequence). Trimming at V came to 6 bases and at J to 4 bases, leaving 4 bases not matched to a gene. This chain's CDR3 is CASRTSGVRTGELFF. The CDR3 coding sequence is TGTGCCAGTAGGACTAGCGGGGTCCGCACCGGGGAGCTGTTTTTT.

The chain links TRBV10-1 to TRBJ2-2, with D perhaps being TRBD1 or TRBD2 (5 bases each). The CDR3 sequence is 14 residues long. V dropped 3 bases and J dropped 6 bases, with 11 bases sitting between them. Germline V gene lookup returns CDR1 WNHNN and CDR2 SYGVQD (reference sequence). CDR3 DNA: TGCGCCAGCAGTGATGGGACCGGGCCCGGGGAGCTGTTTTTT. Translation gives CASSDGTGPGELFF.